The 4 T cell receptor beta chains in this list originate from one sample, sequenced in a study of cytomegalovirus exposure and HLA in healthy donors. Sequencing used immunoSEQ multiplex PCR; TCRdb keeps in-frame clones, though not all of them. This table has 95,000 to 150,000 clones, 80% to 90% appearing once. Sample: PBMCs. The origin of the receptors is a woman younger than 35 in good health and CMV-seronegative.

This sequence joins TRBV19 and TRBJ1-1, with TRBD1 matching over 8 bases. Germline V gives CDR1 LNHDA, CDR2 SQIVND (reference sequence). V was pared by 4 bases and J by 5 bases, with 6 bases of the junction left unmatched. This CDR3 comprises 14 residues. CDR3 in DNA: TGTGCCAGTAGTAGACGGACAGGGATGACTGAAGCTTTCTTT. Amino acids: CASSRRTGMTEAFF.

The CDR3 loop reads CASSPADYYNSPLHF. CDR3 coding DNA: TGTGCCAGTAGTCCCGCAGACTACTATAATTCACCCCTCCACTTT. This chain connects TRBV19 to TRBJ1-6; no reliable D call. This CDR3 has 15 amino acids. Trimming took 5 bases from V and 3 from J, leaving 11 bases between them. In germline, CDR1 is LNHDA, CDR2 SQIVND (reference sequence).

The CDR3: CASSHDRDTEAFF. The CDR3 DNA reads TGTGCCAGCTCGCACGACAGGGACACTGAAGCTTTCTTT. V is TRBV18 and J is TRBJ1-1, with TRBD1 matching over 7 bases. Germline-derived CDR1 and CDR2 are KGHSH and LQKENI. The CDR3 runs to 13 residues. Trimming removed 6 bases from V and 3 bases from J; junction bases left unmatched: 4.

The V call is TRBV6-5, the J call TRBJ1-4; D ambiguous. Germline assignment: CDR1 MNHEY and CDR2 SVGAGI. The CDR3 totals 14 residues. With 10 bases removed from V and 2 bases from J, the gap between germline ends came to 14 bases. In DNA form, the CDR3 reads TGTGCCACCCGGGCGGGCGCCACTAATGAAAAACTGTTTTTT. This encodes CATRAGATNEKLFF.